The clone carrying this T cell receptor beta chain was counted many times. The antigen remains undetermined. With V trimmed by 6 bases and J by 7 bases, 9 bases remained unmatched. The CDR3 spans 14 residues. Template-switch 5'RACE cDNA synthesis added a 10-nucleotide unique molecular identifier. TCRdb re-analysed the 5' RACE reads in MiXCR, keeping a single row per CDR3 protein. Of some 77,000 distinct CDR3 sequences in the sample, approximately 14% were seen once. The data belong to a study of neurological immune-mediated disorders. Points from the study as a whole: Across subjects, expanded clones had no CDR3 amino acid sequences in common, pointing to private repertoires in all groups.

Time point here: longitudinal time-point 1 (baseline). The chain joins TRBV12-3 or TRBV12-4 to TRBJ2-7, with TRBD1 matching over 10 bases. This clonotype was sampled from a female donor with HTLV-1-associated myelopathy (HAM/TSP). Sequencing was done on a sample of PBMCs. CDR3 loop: CASRMRDRGGEQYF. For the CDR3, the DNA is TGTGCCAGCAGAATGAGGGACAGGGGTGGTGAGCAGTACTTC.